Following are 12 T cell receptor beta chains from one sample sequenced in a study of cytomegalovirus exposure and HLA in healthy donors. Both 60 Vbeta primers and 13 Jbeta primers went into the PCR. Sequencing used immunoSEQ multiplex PCR; TCRdb keeps in-frame clones, though not all of them. Found here are 150,000 to 250,000 clones, 85% of them singletons; the top ten hold under 3%. Sample: PBMCs. The origin of the receptors is a woman aged 45-59 years in good health and CMV-seronegative.

V is TRBV30 and J is TRBJ1-5; TRBD1 aligns across 8 bases. The CDR3 extends over 13 amino acids. V lost 5 bases and J lost 2; bases outside the gene matches: 2. Germline V gene data show CDR1 as GTSNPN and CDR2 as SVGIG (reference sequence). In DNA, the CDR3 is TGTGCCTGGGACAGGGGCGGCAATCAGCCCCAGCATTTT. This codes for CAWDRGGNQPQHF.

This chain links TRBV28 with TRBJ1-5; 8 bases align to TRBD1. The CDR3 is 15 amino acids. The V gene end was trimmed by 2 bases and the J gene end by 3 bases; junction bases not matched to a gene: 3. CDR1 and CDR2 (germline): MDHEN, SYDVKM. The DNA of the CDR3 is TGTGCCAGCAGTTTAGGACAGGGTGCCAATCAGCCCCAGCATTTT. Translation gives CASSLGQGANQPQHF.

The CDR3 region has the DNA TGTGCCAGCTCACCCCTAGCGGGAGGGCATCGGGTCTACGAGCAGTACTTC. Protein: CASSPLAGGHRVYEQYF. The V and J genes are TRBV18 and TRBJ2-7; TRBD2 matches at 12 bases. The CDR3 consists of 17 residues. V shed 3 bases, J shed 3 bases, and the junction held 9 bases outside the gene matches. Germline values: CDR1 KGHSH, CDR2 LQKENI.

V and J are TRBV28 and TRBJ2-7; D is ambiguous. This CDR3 has 13 amino acids. Deletions cut 1 base from V and 4 bases from J, with 8 bases between. Germline V CDR1 and CDR2: MDHEN, SYDVKM. CDR3 protein: CASSLLGDYEQYF. CDR3 coding DNA: TGTGCCAGCAGTTTATTGGGCGATTACGAGCAGTACTTC.

V is TRBV5-1 and J is TRBJ2-1, with D unresolved. The CDR3 has 14 amino acids. Between the trimmed V and J ends, which lost 3 bases and 0 bases, there was a span of 7 bases. Germline lookup yields CDR1 SGHRS and CDR2 YFSETQ. CDR3 in amino acids: CASSSQSSYNEQFF. DNA for the CDR3: TGCGCCAGCAGCTCCCAGTCCTCCTACAATGAGCAGTTCTTC.

The J gene is TRBJ2-3, the V gene TRBV10-2; 11 nucleotides match TRBD2. This CDR3 has 14 residues. V shed 6 bases, J shed 6 bases, and the junction held 5 bases outside the gene matches. The germline V gene encodes CDR1 WSHSY and CDR2 SAAADI. The DNA for the CDR3 is TGCGCCAGCAGCGGTAGCGGGAGGGGGGATACGCAGTATTTT. It encodes CASSGSGRGDTQYF.

The CDR3 sequence is CASRNRVDNEQFF. CDR3 DNA: TGTGCCAGCAGAAACAGGGTAGACAATGAGCAGTTCTTC. The chain links TRBV28 to TRBJ2-1; TRBD1 might be the D (6 bases). V was trimmed by 6 bases and J by 5 bases, leaving 11 bases between them. The germline CDR1 and CDR2 sequences are MDHEN and SYDVKM. The CDR3 is 13 residues long.

V is TRBV19 and J is TRBJ1-5; D gene unclear. The CDR3 is made up of 14 amino acids. The ends were cut back, 6 bases at V and 6 bases at J, with 15 bases in the middle. CDR1 and CDR2 from the germline V gene are LNHDA and SQIVND (reference sequence). In DNA, the CDR3 is TGTGCCAGTAGACCCGGTGGCGACACTCAGCCCCAGCATTTT. Its protein product is CASRPGGDTQPQHF.

For the CDR3, the DNA is TGCGCCAGCAGCCCCTTACAGGCTGGGGGGAACTACGAGCAGTACTTC. This translates into CASSPLQAGGNYEQYF. The V and J genes are TRBV5-1 and TRBJ2-7; the D gene is possibly TRBD2 (6 bases). V lost 4 bases to trimming and J lost 3 bases, with 20 bases between them. Germline loops: CDR1 SGHRS, CDR2 YFSETQ. The length of the CDR3 is 16 residues.

There are a few counts of this clone. This rearrangement joins TRBV7-2 to TRBJ1-4; D remains ambiguous. From germline, CDR1 is SGHTA and CDR2 FQGNSA. Trimming took off 1 base at V and 8 bases at J, with 11 bases between the two ends. CDR3 size: 14 residues. CDR3 bases: TGTGCCAGCAGCTTAGGGTCTCTTCGGGAAAAACTGTTTTTT. Residues: CASSLGSLREKLFF. The full variable domain, in which reference TRBV7-2 and TRBJ1-4 provide the parts outside the CDR3, is GAGVSQSPSNKVTEKGKDVELRCDPISGHTALYWYRQSLGQGLEFLIYFQGNSAPDKSGLPSDRFSAERTGGSVSTLTIQRTQQEDSAVYLCASSLGSLREKLFFGSGTQLSVL.

The chain carries TRBV7-2 and TRBJ2-1; D ambiguous. V was pared by 4 bases and J by 3 bases, with 10 bases between. CDR3 length: 14 amino acids. Germline-derived CDR1 and CDR2 are SGHTA and FQGNSA. The DNA for the CDR3 is TGTGCCAGCAGCTCGGGTTCGCACTACAATGAGCAGTTCTTC. This sequence encodes CASSSGSHYNEQFF.

The chain carries TRBV5-1 and TRBJ2-1, with 11 bases fitting TRBD2. CDR1 SGHRS and CDR2 YFSETQ come from the germline V gene. CDR3 length equals 17 residues. The junction had 8 bases not matched to a gene; V was cut back by 1 base and J by 5 bases. The chain's CDR3 is CASSLRLAGGLDNEQFF. CDR3 sequence (DNA): TGCGCCAGCAGCTTGAGGCTAGCGGGAGGCCTGGACAATGAGCAGTTCTTC.